This TCR beta chain was recovered during a study of blood T cell repertoires in COVID-19. The wider study: COVID-19 samples, acute and convalescent, were from the United States, Italy and Spain.

Measured with immunoSEQ multiplex PCR; TCRdb has only the in-frame clones, and not every one. The sample gives 100,000 to 150,000 clones, under 95% of which show up once; approximately 3.5% is in the top ten. Germline values: CDR1 MDHEN, CDR2 SYDVKM. The CDR3 consists of 16 residues. With 5 bases clipped from V and 4 bases from J, the junction kept 13 bases outside the gene matches. The specimen was peripheral blood. This chain connects TRBV28 to TRBJ1-1; 7 bases match TRBD1. The origin of this receptor is a man aged 45-65 years with active COVID-19. CDR3 in DNA: TGTGCCAGCAGTCCCTCCGGGACACAGGGGCTCACTGAAGCTTTCTTT. Amino acid sequence: CASSPSGTQGLTEAFF.